This entry lists 5 T cell receptor beta chains sequenced from one sample in a study of CD8+ T cells in alopecia areata. Treatment described: oral pan-JAK inhibitor, 5-10 mg twice daily. In each case, RNA was isolated and then reverse transcribed into cDNA as the sequencing template. Here immunoSEQ multiplex PCR was the method, and the copy in TCRdb shows in-frame clones only, minus some. In the table there are around 100,000 clones, around 53% of which are singletons. The specimen was CD8+ T cells sorted from blood, collected at week 24, from a patient treated with tofacitinib. These receptors were taken from a human donor with alopecia areata.

V usage is TRBV6-5 and J usage is TRBJ1-1; the D is unclear. Germline values: CDR1 MNHEY, CDR2 SVGAGI. The CDR3 is 13 amino acids. Trimming removed 5 bases at V and 1 base at J, with 8 bases between. The CDR3 DNA sequence: TGTGCCAGCAGTGGGTCTGAGAACACTGAAGCTTTCTTT. This encodes CASSGSENTEAFF.

Regarding this clone: A far larger clone differs by one base, so this is likely a read error. The chain is built from TRBV1 and TRBJ2-7. TRBV1 is flagged as a pseudogene. This CDR3 contains 15 residues. The CDR3 DNA reads as TGCACCAGCAGCCAACAGGGTATAGCGTCCTACGAGCAGTACTTC. Translated: CTSSQQGIASYEQYF.

This chain uses TRBV10-3 with TRBJ2-6; D ambiguous. Germline values: CDR1 ENHRY, CDR2 SYGVKD. The CDR3 spans 15 residues. Trimming removed 6 bases from V and 4 bases from J, with 13 bases in between. The CDR3 region has the DNA TGTGCCATCAGCGTAGACCGGTCGGGGGCCAACGTCCTGACTTTC. Translating it yields CAISVDRSGANVLTF.

The genes are TRBV6-6 and TRBJ2-5, with a possible D match to TRBD1 (5 bases). CDR1 and CDR2 (germline): MNHNY, SVGAGI (reference sequence). The CDR3 spans 14 residues. V was shortened by 6 bases and J by 1 base, with 12 bases between the two germline ends. Written as DNA, the CDR3 is TGTGCCAGCAGCCCCGGAAGGGGCCAAGAGACCCAGTACTTC. Translated: CASSPGRGQETQYF.

The chain is built from TRBV7-2 and TRBJ2-3; 8 bases are shared with TRBD2. The CDR3 is made up of 17 amino acids. Germline CDR1 and CDR2: SGHTA and FQGNSA. The ends lost 5 bases at V and 1 base at J; junction bases unmatched: 11. The CDR3 sequence: CASSKPLRGGGTDTQYF. In DNA, the CDR3 is TGTGCCAGCAGCAAGCCCCTACGGGGGGGCGGCACAGATACGCAGTATTTT.